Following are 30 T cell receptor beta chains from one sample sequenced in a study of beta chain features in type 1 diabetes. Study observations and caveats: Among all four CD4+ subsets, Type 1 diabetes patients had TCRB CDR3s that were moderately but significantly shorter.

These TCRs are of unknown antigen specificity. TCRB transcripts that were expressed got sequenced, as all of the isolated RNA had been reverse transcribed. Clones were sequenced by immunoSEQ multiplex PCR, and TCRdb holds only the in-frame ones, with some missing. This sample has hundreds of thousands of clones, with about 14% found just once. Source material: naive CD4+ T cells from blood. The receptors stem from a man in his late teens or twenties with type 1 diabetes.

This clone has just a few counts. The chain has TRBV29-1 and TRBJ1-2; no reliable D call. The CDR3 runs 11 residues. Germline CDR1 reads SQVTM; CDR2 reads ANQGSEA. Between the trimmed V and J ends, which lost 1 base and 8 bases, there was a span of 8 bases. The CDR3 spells CSVEAGEGYTF. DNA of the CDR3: TGCAGCGTTGAAGCCGGAGAGGGCTACACCTTC.

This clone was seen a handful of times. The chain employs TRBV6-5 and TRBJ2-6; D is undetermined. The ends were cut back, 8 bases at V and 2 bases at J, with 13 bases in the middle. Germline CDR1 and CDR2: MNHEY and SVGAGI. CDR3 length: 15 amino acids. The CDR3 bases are TGTGCCAGCCGTCGAGCCTTCACTGGGGCCAACGTCCTGACTTTC. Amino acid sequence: CASRRAFTGANVLTF.

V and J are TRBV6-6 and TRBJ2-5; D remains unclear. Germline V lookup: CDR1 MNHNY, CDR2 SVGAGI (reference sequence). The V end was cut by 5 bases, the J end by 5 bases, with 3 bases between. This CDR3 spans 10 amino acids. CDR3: CASSLETQYF. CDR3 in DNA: TGTGCCAGCAGTCTGGAGACCCAGTACTTC.

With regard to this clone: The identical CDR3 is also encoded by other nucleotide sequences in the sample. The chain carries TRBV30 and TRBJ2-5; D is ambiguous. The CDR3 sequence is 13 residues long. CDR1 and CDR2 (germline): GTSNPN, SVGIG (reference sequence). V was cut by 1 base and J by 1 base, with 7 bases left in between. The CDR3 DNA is TGTGCCTGGAGTGGGCAGATCCAAGAGACCCAGTACTTC. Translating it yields CAWSGQIQETQYF.

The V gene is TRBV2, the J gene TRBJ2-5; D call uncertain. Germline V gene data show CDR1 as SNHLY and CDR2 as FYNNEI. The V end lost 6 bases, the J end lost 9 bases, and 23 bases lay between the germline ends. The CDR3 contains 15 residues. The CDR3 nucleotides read TGTGCCAGCAGGGCCCCCTCTTCCCCCCTGGCGGCCCAGTACTTC. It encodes CASRAPSSPLAAQYF. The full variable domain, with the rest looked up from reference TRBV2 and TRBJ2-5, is EPEVTQTPSHQVTQMGQEVILRCVPISNHLYFYWYRQILGQKVEFLVSFYNNEISEKSEIFDDQFSVERPDGSNFTLKIRSTKLEDSAMYFCASRAPSSPLAAQYFGPGTRLLVL.

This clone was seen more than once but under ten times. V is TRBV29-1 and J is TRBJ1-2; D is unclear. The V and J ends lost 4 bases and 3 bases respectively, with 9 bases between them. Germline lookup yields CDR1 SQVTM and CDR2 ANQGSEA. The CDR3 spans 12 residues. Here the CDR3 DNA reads TGCAGCGTTGGCGGGGTAGACTATGGCTACACCTTC. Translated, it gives CSVGGVDYGYTF. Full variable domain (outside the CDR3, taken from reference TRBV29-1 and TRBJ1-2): SAVISQKPSRDICQRGTSLTIQCQVDSQVTMMFWYRQQPGQSLTLIATANQGSEATYESGFVIDKFPISRPNLTFSTLTVSNMSPEDSSIYLCSVGGVDYGYTFGSGTRLTVV.

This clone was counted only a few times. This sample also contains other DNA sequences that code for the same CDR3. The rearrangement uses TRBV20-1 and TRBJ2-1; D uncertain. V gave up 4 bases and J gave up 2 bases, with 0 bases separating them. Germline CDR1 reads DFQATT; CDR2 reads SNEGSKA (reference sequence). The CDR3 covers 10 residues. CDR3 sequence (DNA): TGCAGTGCTACCTACAATGAGCAGTTCTTC. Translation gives CSATYNEQFF.

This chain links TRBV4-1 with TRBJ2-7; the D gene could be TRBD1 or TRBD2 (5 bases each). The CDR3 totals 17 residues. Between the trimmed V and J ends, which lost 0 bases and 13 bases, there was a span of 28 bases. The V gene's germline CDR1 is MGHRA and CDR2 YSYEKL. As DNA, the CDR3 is TGCGCCAGCAGCCAAGAGGAAATTCGGGGCAGGGCAACGGTGGGTTACTTC. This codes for CASSQEEIRGRATVGYF.

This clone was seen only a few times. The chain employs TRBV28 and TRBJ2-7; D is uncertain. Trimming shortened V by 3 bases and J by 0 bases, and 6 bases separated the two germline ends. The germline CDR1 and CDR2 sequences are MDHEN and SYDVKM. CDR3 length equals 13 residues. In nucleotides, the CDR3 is TGTGCCAGCAGTTTCCCGGTCTCCTACGAGCAGTACTTC. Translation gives CASSFPVSYEQYF.

CDR3 amino acids: CASILVGANVLTF. CDR3 sequence (DNA): TGTGCCAGCATCCTAGTTGGGGCCAACGTCCTGACTTTC. The chain links TRBV2 to TRBJ2-6; D uncertain. The CDR3 sequence is 13 residues long. The germline V gene has CDR1 SNHLY and CDR2 FYNNEI. V was cut by 7 bases and J by 3 bases, with 7 bases left in between.

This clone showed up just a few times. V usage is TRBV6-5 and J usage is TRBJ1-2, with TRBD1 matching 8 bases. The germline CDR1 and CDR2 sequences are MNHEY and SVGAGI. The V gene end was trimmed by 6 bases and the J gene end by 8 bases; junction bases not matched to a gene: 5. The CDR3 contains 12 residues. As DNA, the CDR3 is TGTGCCAGCAGGTCAGGGGGCAGAGGCTACACCTTC. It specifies CASRSGGRGYTF.

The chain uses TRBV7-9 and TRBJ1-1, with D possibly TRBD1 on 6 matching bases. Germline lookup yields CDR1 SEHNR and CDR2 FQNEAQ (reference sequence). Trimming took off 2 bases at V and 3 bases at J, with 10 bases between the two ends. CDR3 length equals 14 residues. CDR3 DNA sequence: TGTGCCAGCAGCTTAACAGGGTCGGACACTGAAGCTTTCTTT. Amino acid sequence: CASSLTGSDTEAFF.

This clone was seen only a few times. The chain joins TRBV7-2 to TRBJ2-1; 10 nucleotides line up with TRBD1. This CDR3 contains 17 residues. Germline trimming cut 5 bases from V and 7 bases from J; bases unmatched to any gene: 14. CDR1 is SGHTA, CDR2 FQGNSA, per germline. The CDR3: CASSRTTPGQGRNEQFF. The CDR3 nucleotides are TGTGCCAGCAGCCGAACCACACCGGGACAGGGGCGTAATGAGCAGTTCTTC. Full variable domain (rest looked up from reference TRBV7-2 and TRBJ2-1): GAGVSQSPSNKVTEKGKDVELRCDPISGHTALYWYRQSLGQGLEFLIYFQGNSAPDKSGLPSDRFSAERTGGSVSTLTIQRTQQEDSAVYLCASSRTTPGQGRNEQFFGPGTRLTVL.

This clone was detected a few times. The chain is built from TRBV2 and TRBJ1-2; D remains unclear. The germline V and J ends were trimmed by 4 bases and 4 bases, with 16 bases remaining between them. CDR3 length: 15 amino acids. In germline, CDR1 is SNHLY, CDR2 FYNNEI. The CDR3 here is CASSVLTATVYGYTF. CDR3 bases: TGTGCCAGCAGTGTGTTGACTGCAACCGTCTATGGCTACACCTTC.

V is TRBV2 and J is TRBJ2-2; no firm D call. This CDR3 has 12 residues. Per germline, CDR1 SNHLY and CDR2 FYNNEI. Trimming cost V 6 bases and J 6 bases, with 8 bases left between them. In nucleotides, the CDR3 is TGTGCCAGCAGCGCGGCTCCCGGGGAGCTGTTTTTT. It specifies CASSAAPGELFF.

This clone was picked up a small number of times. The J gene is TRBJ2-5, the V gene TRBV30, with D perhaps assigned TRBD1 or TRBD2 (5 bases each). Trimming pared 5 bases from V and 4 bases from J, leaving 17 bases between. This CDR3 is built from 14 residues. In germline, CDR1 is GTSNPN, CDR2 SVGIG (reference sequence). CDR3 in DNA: TGTGCCTGGGGGGACGCGCCCGAATCAGAGACCCAGTACTTC. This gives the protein CAWGDAPESETQYF.

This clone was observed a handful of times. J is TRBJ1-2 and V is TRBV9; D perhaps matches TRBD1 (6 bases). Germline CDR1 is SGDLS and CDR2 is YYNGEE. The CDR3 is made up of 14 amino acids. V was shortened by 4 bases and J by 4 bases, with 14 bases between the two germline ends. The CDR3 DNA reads TGTGCCAGCAGCCCGAGGGACACCGGCTATGGCTACACCTTC. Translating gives CASSPRDTGYGYTF.

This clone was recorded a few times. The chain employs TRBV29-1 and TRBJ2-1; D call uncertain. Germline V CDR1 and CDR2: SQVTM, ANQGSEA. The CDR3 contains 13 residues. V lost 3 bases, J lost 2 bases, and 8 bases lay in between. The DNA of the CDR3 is TGCAGCGTTGACGACGGAACCTACAATGAGCAGTTCTTC. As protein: CSVDDGTYNEQFF.

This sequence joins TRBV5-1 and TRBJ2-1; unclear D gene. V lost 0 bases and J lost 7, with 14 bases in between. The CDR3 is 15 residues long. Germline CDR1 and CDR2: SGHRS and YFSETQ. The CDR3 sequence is CASSLDLSDTNEQFF. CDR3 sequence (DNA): TGCGCCAGCAGCTTGGATTTGTCCGATACAAATGAGCAGTTCTTC.

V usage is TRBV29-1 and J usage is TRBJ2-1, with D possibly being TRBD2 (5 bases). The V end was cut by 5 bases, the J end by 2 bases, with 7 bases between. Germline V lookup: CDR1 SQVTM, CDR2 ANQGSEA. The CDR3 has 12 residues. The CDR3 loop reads CSVSGAYNEQFF. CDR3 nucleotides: TGCAGCGTTAGCGGTGCCTACAATGAGCAGTTCTTC.

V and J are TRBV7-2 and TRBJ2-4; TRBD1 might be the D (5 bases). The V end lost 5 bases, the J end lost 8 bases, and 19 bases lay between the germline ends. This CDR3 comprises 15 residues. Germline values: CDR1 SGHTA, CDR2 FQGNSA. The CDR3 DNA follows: TGTGCCAGCAGCCTCCGGCAGGGATTTATGGACATTCAGTACTTC. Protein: CASSLRQGFMDIQYF.

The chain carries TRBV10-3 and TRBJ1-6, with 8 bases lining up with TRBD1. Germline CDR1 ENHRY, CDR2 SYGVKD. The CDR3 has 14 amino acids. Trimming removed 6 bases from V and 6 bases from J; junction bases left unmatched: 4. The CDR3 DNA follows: TGTGCCATCAGCCTAGACAGGGGTAATTCACCCCTCCACTTT. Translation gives CAISLDRGNSPLHF.

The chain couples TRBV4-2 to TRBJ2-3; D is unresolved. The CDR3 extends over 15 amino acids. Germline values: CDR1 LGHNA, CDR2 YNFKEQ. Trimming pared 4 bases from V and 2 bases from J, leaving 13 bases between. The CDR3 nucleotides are TGTGCCAGCAGCCCCCCTGAAGGGAACACAGATACGCAGTATTTT. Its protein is CASSPPEGNTDTQYF.

The chain's CDR3 is CASSSGLASTDTQYF. The CDR3 DNA follows: TGCGCCAGCAGCTCCGGACTAGCTAGCACAGATACGCAGTATTTT. This chain links TRBV5-1 with TRBJ2-3; 8 positions match TRBD2. V gave up 3 bases and J gave up 0 bases; unmatched junction bases: 3. The germline V gene encodes CDR1 SGHRS and CDR2 YFSETQ. CDR3 length: 15 residues. Looking up the rest from reference TRBV5-1 and TRBJ2-3 gives the full variable domain: KAGVTQTPRYLIKTRGQQVTLSCSPISGHRSVSWYQQTPGQGLQFLFEYFSETQRNKGNFPGRFSGRQFSNSRSEMNVSTLELGDSALYLCASSSGLASTDTQYFGPGTRLTVL.

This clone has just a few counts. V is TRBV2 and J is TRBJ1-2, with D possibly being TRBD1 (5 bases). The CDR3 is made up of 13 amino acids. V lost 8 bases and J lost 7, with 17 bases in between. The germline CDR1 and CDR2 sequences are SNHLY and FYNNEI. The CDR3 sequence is CASGPQGVAGYTF. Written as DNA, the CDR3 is TGTGCCAGCGGGCCCCAGGGAGTTGCTGGCTACACCTTC.

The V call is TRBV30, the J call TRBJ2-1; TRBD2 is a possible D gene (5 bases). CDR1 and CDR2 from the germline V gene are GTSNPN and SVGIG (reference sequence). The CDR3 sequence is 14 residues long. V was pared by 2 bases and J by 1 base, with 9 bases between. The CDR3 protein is CAWSLRGSYNEQFF. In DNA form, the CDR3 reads TGTGCCTGGAGTCTACGGGGTTCCTACAATGAGCAGTTCTTC.

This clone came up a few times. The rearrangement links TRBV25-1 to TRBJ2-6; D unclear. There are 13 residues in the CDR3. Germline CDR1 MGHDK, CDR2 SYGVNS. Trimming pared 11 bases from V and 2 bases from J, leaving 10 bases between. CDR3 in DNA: TGTGCCTGTGGTCGAGCTGGGGCCAACGTCCTGACTTTC. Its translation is CACGRAGANVLTF.

CDR3 region: CASSLLADTEAFF. The CDR3 DNA follows: TGCGCCAGCAGCTTGTTGGCAGATACTGAAGCTTTCTTT. The rearrangement joins TRBV5-1 to TRBJ1-1; D is ambiguous. CDR1 and CDR2 from the germline V gene are SGHRS and YFSETQ. Trimming cost V 1 base and J 5 bases, with 9 bases left between them. CDR3 length: 13 residues.

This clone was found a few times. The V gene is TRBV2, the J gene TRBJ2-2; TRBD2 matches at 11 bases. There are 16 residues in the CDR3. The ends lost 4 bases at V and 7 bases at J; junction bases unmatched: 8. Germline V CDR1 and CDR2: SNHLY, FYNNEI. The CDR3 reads CASSGNSGRVHGELFF. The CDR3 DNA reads TGTGCCAGCAGTGGAAATAGCGGGAGGGTCCACGGGGAGCTGTTTTTT. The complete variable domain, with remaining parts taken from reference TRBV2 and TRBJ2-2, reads EPEVTQTPSHQVTQMGQEVILRCVPISNHLYFYWYRQILGQKVEFLVSFYNNEISEKSEIFDDQFSVERPDGSNFTLKIRSTKLEDSAMYFCASSGNSGRVHGELFFGEGSRLTVL.

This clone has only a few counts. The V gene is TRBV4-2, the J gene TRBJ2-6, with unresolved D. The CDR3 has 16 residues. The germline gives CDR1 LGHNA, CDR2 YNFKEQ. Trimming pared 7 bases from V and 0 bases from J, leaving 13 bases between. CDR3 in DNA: TGTGCCAGCAATGCGGAAGGGAACTCTGGGGCCAACGTCCTGACTTTC. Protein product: CASNAEGNSGANVLTF.